Sequencing of this T cell receptor (beta chain) was carried out in a study of post-analysis software for immune sequencing data. Study-wide results and caveats: Controls had significantly higher normalized Chao1 diversity than multiple sclerosis patients. Relative to controls, patients had about 5 TRBV segments at higher frequency, with TRBV5-6, TRBV5-1 and TRBV20-1 among these.

Details on this clonotype: Its target is unknown.

With 5 bases clipped from V and 2 bases from J, the junction kept 7 bases outside the gene matches. This CDR3 contains 15 residues. Per germline, CDR1 MNHNS and CDR2 SASEGT. Prepared TCR beta cDNA libraries contained unique molecular identifiers. TCRdb reprocessed the PCR reads with MiXCR, giving one entry per CDR3 protein. In the table there are 350,000 to 500,000 distinct CDR3 sequences, approximately 37% of which are singletons. The chain links TRBV6-1 to TRBJ2-7; 9 nucleotides match TRBD1. The TCR originated in a girl aged 2-9 years with multiple sclerosis. The sequenced sample was blood. DNA of the CDR3: TGTGCCAGCAGTCCGGGACAGGGCCATACCTACGAGCAGTACTTC. Its translation is CASSPGQGHTYEQYF.